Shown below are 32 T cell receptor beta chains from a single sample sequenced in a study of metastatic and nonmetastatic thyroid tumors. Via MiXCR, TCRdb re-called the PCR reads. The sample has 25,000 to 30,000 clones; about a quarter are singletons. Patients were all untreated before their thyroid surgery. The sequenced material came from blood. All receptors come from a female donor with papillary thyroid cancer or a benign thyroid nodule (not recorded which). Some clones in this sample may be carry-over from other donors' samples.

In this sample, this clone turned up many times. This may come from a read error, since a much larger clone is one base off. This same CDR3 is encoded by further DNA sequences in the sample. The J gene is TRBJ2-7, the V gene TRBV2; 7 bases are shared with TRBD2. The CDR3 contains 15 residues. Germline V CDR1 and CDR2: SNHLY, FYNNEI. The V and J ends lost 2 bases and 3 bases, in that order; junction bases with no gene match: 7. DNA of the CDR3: TGTGCCAGCAGTGAACGCGGGAGATCCCTCTACGAGCAGTACTTC. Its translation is CASSERGRSLYEQYF.

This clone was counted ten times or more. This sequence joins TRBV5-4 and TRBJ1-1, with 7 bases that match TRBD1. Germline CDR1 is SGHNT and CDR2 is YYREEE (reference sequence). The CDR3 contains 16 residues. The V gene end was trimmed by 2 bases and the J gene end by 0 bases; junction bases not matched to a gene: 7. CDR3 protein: CASSLSRGSVNTEAFF. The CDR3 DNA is TGTGCCAGCAGCTTAAGCAGGGGGTCTGTGAACACTGAAGCTTTCTTT.

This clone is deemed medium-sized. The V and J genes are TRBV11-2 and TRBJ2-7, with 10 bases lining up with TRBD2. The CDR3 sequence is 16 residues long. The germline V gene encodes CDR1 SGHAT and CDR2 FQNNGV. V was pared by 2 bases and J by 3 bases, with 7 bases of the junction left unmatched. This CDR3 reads CASSLIGAGGGYEQYF. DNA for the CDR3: TGTGCCAGCAGCTTAATCGGAGCGGGAGGGGGCTACGAGCAGTACTTC.

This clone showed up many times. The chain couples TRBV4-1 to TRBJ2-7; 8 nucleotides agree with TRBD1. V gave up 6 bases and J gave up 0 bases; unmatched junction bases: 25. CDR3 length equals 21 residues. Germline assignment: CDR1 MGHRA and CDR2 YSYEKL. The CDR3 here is CASSPGGMGGRASLNSYEQYF. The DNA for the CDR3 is TGCGCCAGCAGTCCAGGGGGCATGGGGGGACGGGCGAGTCTTAACTCCTACGAGCAGTACTTC.

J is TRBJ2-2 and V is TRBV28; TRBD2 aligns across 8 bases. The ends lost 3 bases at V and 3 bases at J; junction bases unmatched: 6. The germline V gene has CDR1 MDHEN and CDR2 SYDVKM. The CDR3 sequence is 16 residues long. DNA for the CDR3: TGTGCCAGCAGTTTGGGTCTAGCGGGTTACACCGGGGAGCTGTTTTTT. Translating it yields CASSLGLAGYTGELFF.

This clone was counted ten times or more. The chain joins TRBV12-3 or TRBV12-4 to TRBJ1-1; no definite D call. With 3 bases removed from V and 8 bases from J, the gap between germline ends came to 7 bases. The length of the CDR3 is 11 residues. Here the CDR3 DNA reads TGTGCCAGCAGTTTTTCGGGGGAAGCTTTCTTT. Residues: CASSFSGEAFF.

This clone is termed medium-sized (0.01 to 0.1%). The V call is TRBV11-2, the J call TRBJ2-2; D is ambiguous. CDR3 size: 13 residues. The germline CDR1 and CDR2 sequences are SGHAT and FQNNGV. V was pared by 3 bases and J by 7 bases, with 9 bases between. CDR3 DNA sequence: TGTGCCAGCAGCTTTTCCGTACTCGGGGAGCTGTTTTTT. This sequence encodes CASSFSVLGELFF.

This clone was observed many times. CDR3 in amino acids: CASSLNGRHNEQFF. The CDR3 DNA follows: TGTGCCAGCAGTTTGAACGGTCGACACAATGAGCAGTTCTTC. This chain connects TRBV6-1 to TRBJ2-1; D is undetermined. V was clipped by 5 bases and J by 5 bases, with 13 bases between them. The CDR3 loop spans 14 amino acids. Per the germline V gene, CDR1 is MNHNS and CDR2 is SASEGT.

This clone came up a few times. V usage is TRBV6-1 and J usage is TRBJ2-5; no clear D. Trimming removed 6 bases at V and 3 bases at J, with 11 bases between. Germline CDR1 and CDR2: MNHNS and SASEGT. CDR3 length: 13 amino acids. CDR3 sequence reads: CASSYPRKETQYF. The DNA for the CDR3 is TGTGCCAGCAGCTATCCAAGAAAAGAGACCCAGTACTTC.

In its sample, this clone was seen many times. The CDR3 loop is CASSYLTSYNEQFF. CDR3 coding DNA: TGCGCCAGCAGCTACCTTACAAGCTACAATGAGCAGTTCTTC. The chain is built from TRBV5-1 and TRBJ2-1; D is unresolved. CDR1 and CDR2 (germline): SGHRS, YFSETQ. Deletions cut 3 bases from V and 3 bases from J, with 10 bases between. CDR3 size: 14 residues.

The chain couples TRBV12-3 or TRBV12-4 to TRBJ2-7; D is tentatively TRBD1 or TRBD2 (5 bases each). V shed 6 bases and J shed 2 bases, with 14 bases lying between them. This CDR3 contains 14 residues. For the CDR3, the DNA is TGTGCCAGCAGCCGGGGTGGGACGGCCTACGAGCAGTACTTC. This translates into CASSRGGTAYEQYF.

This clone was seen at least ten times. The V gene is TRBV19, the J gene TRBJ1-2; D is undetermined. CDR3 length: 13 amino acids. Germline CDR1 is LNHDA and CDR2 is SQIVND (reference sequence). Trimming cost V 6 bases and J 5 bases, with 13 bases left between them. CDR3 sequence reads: CASSQILTYGYTF. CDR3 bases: TGTGCCAGTAGCCAAATTCTTACATATGGCTACACCTTC.

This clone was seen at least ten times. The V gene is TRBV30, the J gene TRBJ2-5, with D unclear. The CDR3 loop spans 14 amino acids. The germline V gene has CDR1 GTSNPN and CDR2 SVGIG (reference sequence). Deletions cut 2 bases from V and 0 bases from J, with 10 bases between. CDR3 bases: TGTGCCTGGAGTCTACTACTTAACCAAGAGACCCAGTACTTC. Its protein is CAWSLLLNQETQYF.

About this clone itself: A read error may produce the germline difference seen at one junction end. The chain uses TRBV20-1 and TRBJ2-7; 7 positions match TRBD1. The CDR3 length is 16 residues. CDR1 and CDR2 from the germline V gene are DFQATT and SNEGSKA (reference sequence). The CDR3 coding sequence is TGCTGTGCTAGAGATCCTTGGAGAGGGGGCTTGAACGAGCAGTACTTC. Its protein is CCARDPWRGGLNEQYF.

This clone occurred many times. The CDR3: CASSVAYNTEAFF. The DNA for the CDR3 is TGTGCCAGCAGCGTAGCTTACAACACTGAAGCTTTCTTT. The chain is built from TRBV9 and TRBJ1-1; D is unresolved. Trimming removed 0 bases at V and 2 bases at J, with 5 bases between. Germline V gene sequence: CDR1 SGDLS, CDR2 YYNGEE. This CDR3 has 13 amino acids.

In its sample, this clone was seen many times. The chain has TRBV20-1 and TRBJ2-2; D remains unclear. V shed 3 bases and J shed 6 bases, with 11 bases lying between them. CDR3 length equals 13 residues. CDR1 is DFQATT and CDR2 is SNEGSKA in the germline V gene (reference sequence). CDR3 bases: TGCAGTGCTAGTAAAGCAAGTGCCGGGGAGCTGTTTTTT. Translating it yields CSASKASAGELFF.

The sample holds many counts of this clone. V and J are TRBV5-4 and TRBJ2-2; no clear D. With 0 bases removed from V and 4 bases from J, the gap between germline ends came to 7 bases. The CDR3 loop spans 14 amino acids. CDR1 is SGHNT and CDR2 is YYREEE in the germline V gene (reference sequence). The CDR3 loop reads CASSLALSTGELFF. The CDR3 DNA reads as TGTGCCAGCAGCTTGGCACTCAGCACCGGGGAGCTGTTTTTT.

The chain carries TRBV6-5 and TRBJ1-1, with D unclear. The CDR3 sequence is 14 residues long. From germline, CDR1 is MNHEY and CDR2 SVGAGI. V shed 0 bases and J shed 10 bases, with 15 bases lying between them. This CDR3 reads CASSYSFRAGGAFF. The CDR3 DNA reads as TGTGCCAGCAGTTACTCATTCAGAGCTGGAGGAGCTTTCTTT.

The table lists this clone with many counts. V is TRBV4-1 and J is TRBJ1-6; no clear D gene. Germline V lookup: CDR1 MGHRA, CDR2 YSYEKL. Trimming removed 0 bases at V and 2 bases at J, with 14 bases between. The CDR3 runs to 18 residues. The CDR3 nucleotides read TGCGCCAGCAGCCAAGATAGAGAGGGAAGGACCTATAATTCACCCCTCCACTTT. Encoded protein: CASSQDREGRTYNSPLHF.

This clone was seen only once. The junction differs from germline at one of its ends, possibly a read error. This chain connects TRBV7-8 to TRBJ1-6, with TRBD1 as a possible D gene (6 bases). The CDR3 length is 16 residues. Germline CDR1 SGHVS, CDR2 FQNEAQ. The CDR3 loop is CSSRQGGGTVLTPLHF. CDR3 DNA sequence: TGTTCCAGCAGACAAGGAGGGGGGACGGTTTTAACACCCCTCCACTTT.

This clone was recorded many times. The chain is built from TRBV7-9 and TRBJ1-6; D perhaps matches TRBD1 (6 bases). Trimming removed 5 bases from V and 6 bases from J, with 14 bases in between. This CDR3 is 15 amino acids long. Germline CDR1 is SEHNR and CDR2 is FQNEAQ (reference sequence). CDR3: CASSPTGQSNSPLHF. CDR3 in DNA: TGTGCCAGCAGCCCCACGGGACAATCTAATTCACCCCTCCACTTT. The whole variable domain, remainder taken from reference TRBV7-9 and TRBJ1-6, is DTGVSQNPRHKITKRGQNVTFRCDPISEHNRLYWYRQTLGQGPEFLTYFQNEAQLEKSRLLSDRFSAERPKGSFSTLEIQRTEQGDSAMYLCASSPTGQSNSPLHFGNGTRLTVT.

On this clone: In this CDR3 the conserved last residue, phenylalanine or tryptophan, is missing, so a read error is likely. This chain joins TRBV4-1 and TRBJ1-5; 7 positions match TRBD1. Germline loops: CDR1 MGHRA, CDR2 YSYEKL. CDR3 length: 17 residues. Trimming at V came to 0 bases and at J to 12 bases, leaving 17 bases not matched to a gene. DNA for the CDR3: TGCGCCAGCAGCCAAGATCCCCCAGGGGGACTATGTTGGCACCAGCATCTT. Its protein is CASSQDPPGGLCWHQHL.

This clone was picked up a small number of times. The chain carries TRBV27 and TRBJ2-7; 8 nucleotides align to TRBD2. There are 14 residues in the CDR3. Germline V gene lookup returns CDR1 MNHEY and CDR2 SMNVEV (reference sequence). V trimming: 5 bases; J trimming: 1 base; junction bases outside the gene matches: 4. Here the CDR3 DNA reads TGTGCCAGCAGTGCGGGACTAGGTTCCTACGAGCAGTACTTC. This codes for CASSAGLGSYEQYF.

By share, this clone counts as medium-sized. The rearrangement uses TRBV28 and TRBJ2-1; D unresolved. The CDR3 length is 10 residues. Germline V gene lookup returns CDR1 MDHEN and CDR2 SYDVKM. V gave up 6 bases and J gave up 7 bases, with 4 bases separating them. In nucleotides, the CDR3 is TGTGCCAGCAGCCGGAATGAGCAGTTCTTC. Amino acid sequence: CASSRNEQFF.

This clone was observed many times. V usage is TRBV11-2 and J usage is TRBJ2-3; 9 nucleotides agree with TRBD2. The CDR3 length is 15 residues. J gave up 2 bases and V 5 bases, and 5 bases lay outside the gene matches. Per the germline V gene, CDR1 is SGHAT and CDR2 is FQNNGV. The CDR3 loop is CASSPGLANTDTQYF. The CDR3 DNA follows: TGTGCCAGCAGCCCGGGACTAGCAAACACAGATACGCAGTATTTT.

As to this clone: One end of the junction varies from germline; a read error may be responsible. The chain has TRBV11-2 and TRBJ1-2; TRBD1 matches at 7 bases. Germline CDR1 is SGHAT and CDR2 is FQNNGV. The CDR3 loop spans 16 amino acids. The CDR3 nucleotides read TGTGCCAGCAGCTTAGGAGGTACAGGGGCACCCTATGGCTACACTTTC. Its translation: CASSLGGTGAPYGYTF.

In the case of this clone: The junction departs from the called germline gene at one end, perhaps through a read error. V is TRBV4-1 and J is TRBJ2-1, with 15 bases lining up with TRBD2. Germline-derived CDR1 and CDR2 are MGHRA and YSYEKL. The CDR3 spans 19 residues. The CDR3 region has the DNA TGCGCCAGCAGCCATCCTGGACTAGCGGGAGGGCCGGGATACAATGTGCAGTTCTTC. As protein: CASSHPGLAGGPGYNVQFF.

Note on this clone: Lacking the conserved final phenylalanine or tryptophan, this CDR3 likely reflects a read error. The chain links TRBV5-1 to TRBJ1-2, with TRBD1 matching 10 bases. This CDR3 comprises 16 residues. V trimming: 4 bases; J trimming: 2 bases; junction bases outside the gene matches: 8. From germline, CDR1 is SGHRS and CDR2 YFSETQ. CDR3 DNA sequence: TGCGCCAGCAGCCCCATCCCGGGACAGGGGAACTATGGCTACACCTCC. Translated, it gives CASSPIPGQGNYGYTS.

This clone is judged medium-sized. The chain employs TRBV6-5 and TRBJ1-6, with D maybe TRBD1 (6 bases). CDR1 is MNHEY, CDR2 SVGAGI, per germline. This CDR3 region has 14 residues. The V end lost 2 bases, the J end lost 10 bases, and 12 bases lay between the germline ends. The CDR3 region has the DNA TGTGCCAGCAGTTACAGACAGGAGAGCTCACCCCTCCACTTT. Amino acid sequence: CASSYRQESSPLHF.

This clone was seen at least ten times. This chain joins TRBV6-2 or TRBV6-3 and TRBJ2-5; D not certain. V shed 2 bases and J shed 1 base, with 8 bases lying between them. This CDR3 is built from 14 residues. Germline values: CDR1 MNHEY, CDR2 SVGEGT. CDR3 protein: CASSYGQTQETQYF. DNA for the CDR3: TGTGCCAGCAGTTACGGGCAGACCCAAGAGACCCAGTACTTC.

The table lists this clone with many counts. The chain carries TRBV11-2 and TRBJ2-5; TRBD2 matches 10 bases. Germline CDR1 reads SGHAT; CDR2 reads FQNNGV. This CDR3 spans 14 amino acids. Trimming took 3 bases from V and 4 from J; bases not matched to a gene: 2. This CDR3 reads CASSFLAGGETQYF. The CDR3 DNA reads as TGTGCCAGCAGCTTCTTAGCGGGAGGAGAGACCCAGTACTTC.

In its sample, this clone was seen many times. CDR3 protein: CASSPLPQGTDTQYF. CDR3 DNA sequence: TGTGCCAGCAGCCCCCTCCCCCAGGGCACAGATACGCAGTATTTT. J is TRBJ2-3 and V is TRBV9; D remains unclear. Germline loops: CDR1 SGDLS, CDR2 YYNGEE. Trimming shortened V by 4 bases and J by 1 base, and 13 bases separated the two germline ends. The CDR3 has 15 residues.